Each of the 13 T cell receptor beta chains below was sequenced from the same sample in a study of blood T cell repertoires in COVID-19. Sequencing used immunoSEQ multiplex PCR; TCRdb keeps in-frame clones, though not all of them. The sample carries some 120,000 clones, approximately 87% recorded once. Sequencing input: peripheral blood. The receptors derive from a man aged 50 or older with acute or convalescent COVID-19.

This clone has more than one count but fewer than ten. The chain uses TRBV9 and TRBJ2-1; D is perhaps TRBD2 (5 bases). The germline V and J ends were trimmed by 0 bases and 6 bases, with 13 bases remaining between them. The CDR3 consists of 15 residues. Germline lookup yields CDR1 SGDLS and CDR2 YYNGEE. DNA of the CDR3: TGTGCCAGCAGCGTAGGTGCTAGCTTGGCCAATGAGCAGTTCTTC. Amino acid sequence: CASSVGASLANEQFF.

This clone was detected only once. The V call is TRBV6-5, the J call TRBJ1-2; 7 nucleotides match TRBD1. Trimming took 6 bases from V and 3 from J; bases not matched to a gene: 7. Per the germline V gene, CDR1 is MNHEY and CDR2 is SVGAGI. This CDR3 contains 14 residues. The CDR3 is CASRDDRADYGYTF. The CDR3 DNA follows: TGTGCCAGCAGGGACGACAGGGCCGACTATGGCTACACCTTC.

This chain links TRBV9 with TRBJ2-3, with 8 bases matching TRBD2. The CDR3 runs to 15 residues. The germline V gene has CDR1 SGDLS and CDR2 YYNGEE. V dropped 7 bases and J dropped 7; count of bases not matched to a gene: 14. In nucleotides, the CDR3 is TGTGCCAGCCGGGAAACTACGGGAGGGCCGAATACGCAGTATTTT. Protein: CASRETTGGPNTQYF.

The chain is built from TRBV5-8 and TRBJ2-7; 7 bases are a match to TRBD1. Germline CDR1 SGHTS, CDR2 YDEGEE. The CDR3 length is 14 residues. V gave up 0 bases and J gave up 5 bases; unmatched junction bases: 5. CDR3 sequence (DNA): TGTGCCAGCAGCTTGGGACAGGGTCTCAACGAGCAGTACTTC. This encodes CASSLGQGLNEQYF.

This clone was detected many times. The rearrangement joins TRBV7-9 to TRBJ1-6, with D maybe TRBD1 (5 bases). The V end lost 4 bases, the J end lost 8 bases, and 15 bases lay between the germline ends. CDR3 length equals 15 residues. Per the germline V gene, CDR1 is SEHNR and CDR2 is FQNEAQ (reference sequence). The CDR3 DNA follows: TGTGCCAGCAGCTCGACCGGGACTCCTGATTCACCCCTCCACTTT. Translating it yields CASSSTGTPDSPLHF.

The chain is built from TRBV7-8 and TRBJ2-1, with 9 nucleotides matching TRBD2. Germline V gives CDR1 SGHVS, CDR2 FQNEAQ. V was pared by 3 bases and J by 3 bases, with 12 bases of the junction left unmatched. CDR3 length equals 18 residues. Here the CDR3 DNA reads TGTGCCAGCAGCTTTAGTATGGCTAGCGGGATTATCTACAATGAGCAGTTCTTC. It specifies CASSFSMASGIIYNEQFF.

This clone was recorded a few times. The chain employs TRBV7-9 and TRBJ2-7, with 7 bases fitting TRBD2. V lost 0 bases to trimming and J lost 6 bases; unmatched junction nucleotides: 5. The germline V gene has CDR1 SEHNR and CDR2 FQNEAQ (reference sequence). The CDR3 is 14 residues long. CDR3 nucleotides: TGTGCCAGCAGCTTAGCGGGAGGGCCGGGCGAGCAGTACTTC. Translating it yields CASSLAGGPGEQYF.

This clone was seen only once. The chain combines TRBV11-2 with TRBJ2-7; the match to TRBD1 covers 8 bases. Germline-derived CDR1 and CDR2 are SGHAT and FQNNGV. The CDR3 loop spans 16 amino acids. Unmatched junction bases numbered 12, after V lost 2 bases and J lost 6 bases. The DNA for the CDR3 is TGTGCCAGCAGCTTAATTACAGGGGGTCTAGCAGGCGAGCAGTACTTC. This translates into CASSLITGGLAGEQYF.

J is TRBJ2-1 and V is TRBV4-1; 13 bases align to TRBD2. After removal of 4 bases from V and 4 bases from J, the junction contained 7 bases not matched to a gene. Germline lookup yields CDR1 MGHRA and CDR2 YSYEKL. This CDR3 region has 17 residues. The CDR3 DNA reads TGCGCCAGCAGCCCGGGACTAGCGGGATTGTTTTACAATGAGCAGTTCTTC. It encodes CASSPGLAGLFYNEQFF.

The J gene is TRBJ2-7, the V gene TRBV2, with 8 bases fitting TRBD1. Germline V lookup: CDR1 SNHLY, CDR2 FYNNEI. The length of the CDR3 is 13 residues. V trimming: 4 bases; J trimming: 6 bases; junction bases outside the gene matches: 5. This CDR3 is CASSVDRGGEQYF. CDR3 DNA sequence: TGTGCCAGCAGTGTAGACAGGGGTGGCGAGCAGTACTTC.

The CDR3 reads CASSYAGQGFFAEQFF. CDR3 DNA: TGTGCCAGCAGTTACGCGGGACAGGGTTTTTTTGCTGAGCAGTTCTTC. V is TRBV6-2 or TRBV6-3 and J is TRBJ2-1; 9 bases line up with TRBD1. The CDR3 spans 16 residues. Germline lookup yields CDR1 MNHEY and CDR2 SVGEGT. With V trimmed by 2 bases and J by 9 bases, 11 bases remained unmatched.

CDR3 sequence reads: CASRNDRVHGYTF. The DNA for the CDR3 is TGTGCCAGCAGAAACGACAGGGTCCATGGCTACACCTTC. This chain uses TRBV6-5 with TRBJ1-2; 7 nucleotides agree with TRBD1. The CDR3 totals 13 residues. Losses at the gene ends were 6 bases for V and 6 bases for J; bases not matched to a gene: 7. In germline, CDR1 is MNHEY, CDR2 SVGAGI.

As DNA, the CDR3 is TGTGCCAGTAGTATAGATCGGACAGGCCGGTGGAGTCAGCCCCAGCATTTT. Translated, it gives CASSIDRTGRWSQPQHF. The rearrangement joins TRBV19 to TRBJ1-5; 7 bases are shared with TRBD1. V shed 0 bases, J shed 6 bases, and the junction held 11 bases outside the gene matches. CDR3 length equals 17 residues. Germline CDR1 is LNHDA and CDR2 is SQIVND (reference sequence). Using reference TRBV19 and TRBJ1-5 for the parts outside the CDR3, the full variable domain is DGGITQSPKYLFRKEGQNVTLSCEQNLNHDAMYWYRQDPGQGLRLIYYSQIVNDFQKGDIAEGYSVSREKKESFPLTVTSAQKNPTAFYLCASSIDRTGRWSQPQHFGDGTRLSIL.